A single sample gave rise to the 5 T cell receptor beta chains below, sequenced in a study of T cells in Graves' hyperthyroidism and ophthalmopathy. The CDR3 regions of TCR beta were amplified from RNA transcripts. Primed by the HTBI set, a first-round RT-PCR was run on the TCR CDR3. TCRdb recomputed calls from the multiplex PCR reads with MiXCR, one row per CDR3 protein. Of 250,000 to 300,000 distinct CDR3 sequences in the sample, roughly a fifth were seen once. Sequencing was performed on blood. The receptor set was obtained from a man between 50 and 59 years old with Graves' ophthalmopathy.

This clonotype was observed many times. This rearrangement joins TRBV6-5 to TRBJ2-7; D tentatively fits TRBD1 or TRBD2 (5 bases each). The CDR3 extends over 16 amino acids. Trimming pared 0 bases from V and 4 bases from J, leaving 16 bases between. Per the germline V gene, CDR1 is MNHEY and CDR2 is SVGAGI. CDR3 nucleotide sequence: TGTGCCAGCAGTTACTCGTTTTCAGGGAGTTCATACGAGCAGTACTTC. Amino acid sequence: CASSYSFSGSSYEQYF.

The sample holds a few counts of this clonotype. The V call is TRBV20-1, the J call TRBJ2-7, with 14 bases aligning to TRBD2. The trim removed 5 bases at V and 4 bases at J, leaving 4 bases unmatched. The CDR3 is 14 residues long. Germline CDR1 is DFQATT and CDR2 is SNEGSKA (reference sequence). The CDR3 nucleotides are TGCAGTGCTGACGGACTAGCGGGAGGTTACGAGCAGTACTTC. Residues: CSADGLAGGYEQYF.

The chain couples TRBV6-2 or TRBV6-3 to TRBJ2-7, with 10 bases that match TRBD2. J lost 7 bases, V lost 0 bases, and 6 bases had no gene match. The CDR3 loop spans 15 amino acids. Looked up from germline, CDR1 is MNHEY and CDR2 is SVGEGT. The chain's CDR3 is CASSYSSSGRKEQYF. The CDR3, as DNA: TGTGCCAGCAGTTACTCGTCTAGCGGGAGAAAGGAGCAGTACTTC.

This chain links TRBV5-1 with TRBJ2-1; the match to TRBD2 covers 11 bases. Germline V gene data show CDR1 as SGHRS and CDR2 as YFSETQ. The J segment lost 4 bases and the V segment lost 5 bases, leaving 5 bases of the junction unmatched. The CDR3 contains 15 residues. The CDR3, as DNA: TGCGCCAGCAGACCCGGGACTAGCGGATACAATGAGCAGTTCTTC. Protein product: CASRPGTSGYNEQFF.

This clonotype was detected ten times or more. The rearrangement joins TRBV20-1 to TRBJ1-1; 7 bases are a match to TRBD1. Germline values: CDR1 DFQATT, CDR2 SNEGSKA (reference sequence). The CDR3 contains 14 residues. Germline trimming cut 0 bases from V and 5 bases from J; bases unmatched to any gene: 6. As DNA, the CDR3 is TGCAGTGCTAGAGATTACGCAGGGGGGACTGAAGCTTTCTTT. Translation gives CSARDYAGGTEAFF.